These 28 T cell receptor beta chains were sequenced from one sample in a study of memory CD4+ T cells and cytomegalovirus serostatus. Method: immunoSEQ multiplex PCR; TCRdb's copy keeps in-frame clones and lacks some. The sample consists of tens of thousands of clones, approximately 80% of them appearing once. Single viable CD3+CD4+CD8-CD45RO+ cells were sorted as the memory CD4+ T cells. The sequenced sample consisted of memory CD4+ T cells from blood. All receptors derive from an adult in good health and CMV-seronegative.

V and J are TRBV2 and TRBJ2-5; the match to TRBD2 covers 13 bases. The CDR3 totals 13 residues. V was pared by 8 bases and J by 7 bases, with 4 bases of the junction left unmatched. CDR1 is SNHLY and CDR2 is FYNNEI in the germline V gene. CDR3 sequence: CASRRTSGGTQYF. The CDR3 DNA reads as TGTGCCAGCCGAAGGACTAGCGGGGGGACCCAGTACTTC.

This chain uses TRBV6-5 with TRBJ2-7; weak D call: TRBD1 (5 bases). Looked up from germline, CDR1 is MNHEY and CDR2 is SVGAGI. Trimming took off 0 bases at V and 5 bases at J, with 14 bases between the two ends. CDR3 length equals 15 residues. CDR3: CASSYSGKGSDEQYF. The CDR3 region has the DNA TGTGCCAGCAGTTACTCGGGGAAGGGGTCCGACGAGCAGTACTTC.

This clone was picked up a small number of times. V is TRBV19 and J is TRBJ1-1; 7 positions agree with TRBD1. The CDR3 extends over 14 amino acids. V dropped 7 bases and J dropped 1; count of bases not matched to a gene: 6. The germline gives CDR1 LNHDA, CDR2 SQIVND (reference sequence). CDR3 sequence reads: CASNRGPWNTEAFF. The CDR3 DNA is TGTGCCAGTAACAGGGGCCCTTGGAACACTGAAGCTTTCTTT.

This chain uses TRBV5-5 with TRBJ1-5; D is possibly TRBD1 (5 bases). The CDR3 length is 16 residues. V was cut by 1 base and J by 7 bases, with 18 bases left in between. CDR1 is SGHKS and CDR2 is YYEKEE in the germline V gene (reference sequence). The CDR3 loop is CASSLRGRAEGQPQHF. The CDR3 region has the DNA TGTGCCAGCAGCTTGCGGGGCCGCGCTGAAGGACAGCCCCAGCATTTT.

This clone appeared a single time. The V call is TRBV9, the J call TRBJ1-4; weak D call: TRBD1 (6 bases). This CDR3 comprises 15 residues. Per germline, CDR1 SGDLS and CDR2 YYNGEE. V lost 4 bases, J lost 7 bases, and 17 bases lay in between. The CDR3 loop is CASSLGSGASEKLFF. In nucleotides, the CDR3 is TGTGCCAGCAGCCTTGGCTCGGGGGCTAGTGAAAAACTGTTTTTT.

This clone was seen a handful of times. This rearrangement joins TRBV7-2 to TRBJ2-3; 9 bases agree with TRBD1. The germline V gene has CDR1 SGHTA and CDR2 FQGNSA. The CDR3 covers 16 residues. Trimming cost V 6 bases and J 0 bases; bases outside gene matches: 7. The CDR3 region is CASSPRQGGSTDTQYF. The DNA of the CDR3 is TGTGCCAGCAGTCCGCGACAGGGGGGGAGCACAGATACGCAGTATTTT.

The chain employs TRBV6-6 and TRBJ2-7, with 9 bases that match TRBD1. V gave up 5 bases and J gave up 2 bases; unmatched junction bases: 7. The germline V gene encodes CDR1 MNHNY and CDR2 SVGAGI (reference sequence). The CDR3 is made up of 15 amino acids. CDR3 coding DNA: TGTGCCAGCAGTCCGACGGGACAGGGCCCCTACGAGCAGTACTTC. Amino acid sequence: CASSPTGQGPYEQYF.

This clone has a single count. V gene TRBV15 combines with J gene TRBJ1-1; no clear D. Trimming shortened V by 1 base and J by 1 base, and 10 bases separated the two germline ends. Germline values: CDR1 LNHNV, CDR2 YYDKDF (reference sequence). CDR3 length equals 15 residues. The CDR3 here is CATSRGGNSNTEAFF. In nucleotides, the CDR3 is TGTGCCACCAGCAGAGGCGGTAACTCGAACACTGAAGCTTTCTTT.

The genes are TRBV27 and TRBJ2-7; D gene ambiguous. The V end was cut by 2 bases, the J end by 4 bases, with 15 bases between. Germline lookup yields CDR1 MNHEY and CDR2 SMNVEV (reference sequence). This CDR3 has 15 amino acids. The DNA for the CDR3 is TGTGCCAGCAGTTTACAGGCTAAAGTGGGGTACGAGCAGTACTTC. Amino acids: CASSLQAKVGYEQYF.

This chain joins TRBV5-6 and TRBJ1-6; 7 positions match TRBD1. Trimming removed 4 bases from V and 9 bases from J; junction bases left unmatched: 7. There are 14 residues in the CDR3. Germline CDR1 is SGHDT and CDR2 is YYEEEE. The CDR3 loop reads CASSLPAGGSPLHF. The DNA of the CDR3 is TGTGCCAGCAGCCTTCCTGCAGGGGGTTCACCCCTCCACTTT.

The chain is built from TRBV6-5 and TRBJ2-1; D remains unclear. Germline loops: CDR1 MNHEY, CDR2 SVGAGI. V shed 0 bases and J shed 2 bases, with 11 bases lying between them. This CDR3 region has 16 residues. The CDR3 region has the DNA TGTGCCAGCAGTTACTCCCCTAGTGGTACCTACAATGAGCAGTTCTTC. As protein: CASSYSPSGTYNEQFF.

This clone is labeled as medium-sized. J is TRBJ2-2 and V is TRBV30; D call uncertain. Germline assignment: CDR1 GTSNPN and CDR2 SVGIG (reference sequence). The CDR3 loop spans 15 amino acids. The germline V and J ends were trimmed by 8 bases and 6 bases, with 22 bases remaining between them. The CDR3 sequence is CAGTGVSPSSGELFF. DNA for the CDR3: TGTGCCGGAACCGGAGTGAGTCCCTCGTCCGGGGAGCTGTTTTTT.

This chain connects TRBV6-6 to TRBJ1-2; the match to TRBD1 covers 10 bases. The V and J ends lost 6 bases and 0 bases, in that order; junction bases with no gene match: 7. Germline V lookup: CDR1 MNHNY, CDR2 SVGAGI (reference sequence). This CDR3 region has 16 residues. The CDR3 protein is CASSPDRGRANYGYTF. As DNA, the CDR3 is TGTGCCAGCAGCCCCGACAGGGGGCGAGCTAACTATGGCTACACCTTC.

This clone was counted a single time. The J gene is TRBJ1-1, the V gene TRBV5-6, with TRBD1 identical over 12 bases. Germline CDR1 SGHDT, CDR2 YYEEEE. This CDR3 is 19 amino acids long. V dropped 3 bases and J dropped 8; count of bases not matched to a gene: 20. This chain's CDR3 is CASSSKSGTGGIPRFEAFF. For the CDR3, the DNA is TGTGCCAGCAGCTCCAAGTCGGGGACAGGGGGCATCCCCAGGTTCGAAGCTTTCTTT.

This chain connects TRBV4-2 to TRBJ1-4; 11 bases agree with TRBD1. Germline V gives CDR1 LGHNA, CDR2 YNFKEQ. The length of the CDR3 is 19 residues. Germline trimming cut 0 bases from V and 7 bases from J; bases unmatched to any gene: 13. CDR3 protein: CASSQDRLTGQGAREKLFF. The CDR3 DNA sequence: TGTGCCAGCAGCCAAGATCGGTTAACCGGACAGGGGGCGCGTGAAAAACTGTTTTTT.

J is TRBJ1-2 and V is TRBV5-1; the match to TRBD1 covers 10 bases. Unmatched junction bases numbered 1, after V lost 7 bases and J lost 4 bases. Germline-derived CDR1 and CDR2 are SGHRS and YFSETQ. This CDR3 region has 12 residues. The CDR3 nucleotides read TGCGCCAGCCGGACAGGGGGCTATGGCTACACCTTC. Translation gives CASRTGGYGYTF.

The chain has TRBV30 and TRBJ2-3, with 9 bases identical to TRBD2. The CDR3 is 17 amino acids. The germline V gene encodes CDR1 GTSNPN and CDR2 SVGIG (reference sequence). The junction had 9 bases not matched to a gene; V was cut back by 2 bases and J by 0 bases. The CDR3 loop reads CAWSTGSGGPSTDTQYF. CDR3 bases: TGTGCCTGGAGTACCGGTAGCGGGGGACCTAGCACAGATACGCAGTATTTT.

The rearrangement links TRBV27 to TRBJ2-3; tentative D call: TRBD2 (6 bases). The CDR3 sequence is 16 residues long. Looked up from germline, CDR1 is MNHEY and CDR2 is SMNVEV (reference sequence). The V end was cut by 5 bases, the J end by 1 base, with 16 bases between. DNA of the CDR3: TGTGCCAGCAGTCCGCAAACCCAGCGGGGCACAGATACGCAGTATTTT. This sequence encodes CASSPQTQRGTDTQYF.

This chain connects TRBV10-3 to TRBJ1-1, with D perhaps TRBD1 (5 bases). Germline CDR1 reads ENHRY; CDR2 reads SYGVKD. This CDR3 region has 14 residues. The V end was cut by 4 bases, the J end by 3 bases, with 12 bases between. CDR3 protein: CAISVAGRDTEAFF. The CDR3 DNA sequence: TGTGCCATCAGTGTGGCAGGGAGGGACACTGAAGCTTTCTTT.

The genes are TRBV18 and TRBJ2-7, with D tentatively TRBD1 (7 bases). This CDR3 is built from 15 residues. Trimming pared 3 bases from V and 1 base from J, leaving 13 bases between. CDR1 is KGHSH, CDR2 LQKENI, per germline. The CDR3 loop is CASSPETGRSYEQYF. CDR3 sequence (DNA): TGTGCCAGCTCACCGGAGACAGGGAGGTCCTACGAGCAGTACTTC.

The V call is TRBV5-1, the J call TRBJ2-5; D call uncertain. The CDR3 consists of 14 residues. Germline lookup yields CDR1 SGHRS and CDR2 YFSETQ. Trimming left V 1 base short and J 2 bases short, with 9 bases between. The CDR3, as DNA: TGCGCCAGCAGCTTGCTTACCGCTCAAGAGACCCAGTACTTC. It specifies CASSLLTAQETQYF.

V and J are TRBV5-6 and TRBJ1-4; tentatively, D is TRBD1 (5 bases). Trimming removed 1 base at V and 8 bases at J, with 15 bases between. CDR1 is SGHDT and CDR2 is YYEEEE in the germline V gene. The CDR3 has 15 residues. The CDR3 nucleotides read TGTGCCAGCAGCTTGTTAGGGGAGTCAGAGGAAAAACTGTTTTTT. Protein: CASSLLGESEEKLFF.

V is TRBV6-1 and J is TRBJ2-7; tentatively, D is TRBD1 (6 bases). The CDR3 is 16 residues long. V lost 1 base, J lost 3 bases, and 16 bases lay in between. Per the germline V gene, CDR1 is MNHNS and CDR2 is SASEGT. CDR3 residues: CASSEGLRDTLYEQYF. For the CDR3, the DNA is TGTGCCAGCAGTGAAGGGCTCCGGGACACCCTCTACGAGCAGTACTTC.

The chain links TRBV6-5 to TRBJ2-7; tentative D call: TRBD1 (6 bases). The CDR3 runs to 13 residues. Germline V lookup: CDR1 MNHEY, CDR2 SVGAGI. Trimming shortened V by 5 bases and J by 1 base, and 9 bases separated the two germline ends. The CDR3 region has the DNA TGTGCCAGCAGTGATACAGGGTCCTACGAGCAGTACTTC. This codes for CASSDTGSYEQYF.

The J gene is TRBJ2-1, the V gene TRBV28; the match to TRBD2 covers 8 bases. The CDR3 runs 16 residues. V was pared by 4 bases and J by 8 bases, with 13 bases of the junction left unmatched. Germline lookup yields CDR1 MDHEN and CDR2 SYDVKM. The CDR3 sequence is CASSSPGTRVTDEQFF. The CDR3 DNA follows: TGTGCCAGCAGTTCCCCCGGGACTAGGGTGACGGATGAGCAGTTCTTC.

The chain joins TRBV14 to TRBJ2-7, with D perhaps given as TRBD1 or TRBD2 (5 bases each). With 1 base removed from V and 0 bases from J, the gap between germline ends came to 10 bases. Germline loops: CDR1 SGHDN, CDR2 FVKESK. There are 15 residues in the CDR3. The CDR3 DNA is TGTGCCAGCAGCCAAGCGGGGACCCTCTCCTACGAGCAGTACTTC. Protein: CASSQAGTLSYEQYF.

As DNA, the CDR3 is TGCAGCGTTGAGAGGGGAGGATATAGCAATCAGCCCCAGCATTTT. It specifies CSVERGGYSNQPQHF. The gene calls are TRBV29-1 and TRBJ1-5, with D perhaps matching TRBD1 (5 bases). The V gene lost 3 bases and the J gene lost 0 bases, with 12 bases spanning the gap. The germline CDR1 and CDR2 sequences are SQVTM and ANQGSEA. CDR3 size: 15 residues. The full variable domain, its missing parts supplied by reference TRBV29-1 and TRBJ1-5, is SAVISQKPSRDICQRGTSLTIQCQVDSQVTMMFWYRQQPGQSLTLIATANQGSEATYESGFVIDKFPISRPNLTFSTLTVSNMSPEDSSIYLCSVERGGYSNQPQHFGDGTRLSIL.

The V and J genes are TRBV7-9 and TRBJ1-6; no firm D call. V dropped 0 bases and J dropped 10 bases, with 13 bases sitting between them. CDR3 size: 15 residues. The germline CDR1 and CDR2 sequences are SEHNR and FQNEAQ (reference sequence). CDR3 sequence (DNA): TGTGCCAGCAGCTTAGCGGGGTCGGCCGGCTCACCCCTCCACTTT. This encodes CASSLAGSAGSPLHF.